This TCR beta chain is drawn from a study of shared clonotypes between healthy human individuals. The overall study: Those who served as donors were a couple of women and three men between the ages of 18 and 49.

Remarks on this clone: Antigen: not known.

Broader study findings: Inspection by rarefaction showed sorted-subset sequencing to be incomplete despite large depth.

The length of the CDR3 is 12 residues. Per the germline V gene, CDR1 is SEHNR and CDR2 is FQNEAQ (reference sequence). V lost 5 bases to trimming and J lost 9 bases, with 11 bases between them. CD45RO negativity and positive selection for CCR7 defined naive CD8 cells, a population that excluded terminally differentiated effector memory CD45RA+ cells. Using immunoSEQ multiplex PCR, the repertoire was profiled, and TCRdb retains in-frame clones only, with some absent. This table has under 2,000,000 clones, about 95% appearing once. V is TRBV7-9 and J is TRBJ2-1; D possibly matches TRBD1 or TRBD2 (6 bases each). The sequence was obtained from a man aged 18 to 29 in good health. Sequenced input: naive CD8+ T cells sorted from blood. The CDR3 reads CASSGEDSEQFF. In DNA, the CDR3 is TGTGCCAGCAGCGGGGAGGACAGTGAGCAGTTCTTC.